This T cell receptor beta chain was recovered during a study of graft-versus-host responses after intestinal transplantation. CDR3 length: 10 residues. Trimming left V 6 bases short and J 9 bases short, with 9 bases between. From germline, CDR1 is SQVTM and CDR2 ANQGSEA. Profiling relied on immunoSEQ multiplex PCR, and the TCRdb table lists in-frame clones only, not all of them. The sample contains around 120,000 clones, approximately 92% of which appear only once. For this clone: The antigen is undetermined.

The specimen was unstimulated CD4+ T cells sorted from spleen or lymph node cells, collected before intestinal transplant. This TCR was sampled from a human donor who received an intestinal transplant. The chain employs TRBV29-1 and TRBJ2-1; D not certain. CDR3 sequence (DNA): TGCAGCGTCGCAAATCGTGAGCAGTTCTTC. This translates into CSVANREQFF.